The subject of this entry is one TCR beta chain. Its target is not known. Being one base from a much bigger clone, this may be a read error. This sample was included in a study of molecular identifiers for immune sequencing clone quantification. Study outcomes and limitations: Jurkat TCR RNA from one cell was spiked into some 1 million naive cells, and it was reportedly detectable there. For highly expanded clones, sizes could be underestimated when identical TCR molecules share a barcode. The study found clones above 20 RNA copies held over 97% of effector molecules and under 1% in naive cells.

When naive CD8 T cells were sorted, they were gated as CD8+CD4-CCR7+CD45RA+. In TCRdb, the PCR reads were re-called with MiXCR into one record per CDR3 protein. The sample has 40,000 to 65,000 distinct CDR3 sequences, roughly a third seen once; the top ten hold around 4%. The CDR3 has 14 amino acids. With 4 bases removed from V and 3 bases from J, the gap between germline ends came to 13 bases. Germline CDR1 SGHVS, CDR2 FNYEAQ. The V gene is TRBV7-6, the J gene TRBJ2-7, with D tentatively TRBD1 (6 bases). The source is a human donor in good health. Some libraries in this study had Jurkat cell RNA spiked in. Sequencing used naive CD8+ T cells from blood, with Jurkat cell RNA spiked in. The sample's subset: FACS-sorted CD8+CD4-CCR7+CD45RA+ naive T cells. The CDR3 DNA sequence: TGTGCCAGCAGCTATGCCGACAGGCACTACGAGCAGTACTTC. Amino acid sequence: CASSYADRHYEQYF.